The 17 T cell receptor beta chains below come from one sample, sequenced in a study of T cell repertoires in cytomegalovirus infection. Each CDR3 protein gets one entry after TCRdb re-called the reads with MiXCR. This table holds 250,000 to 300,000 distinct CDR3 sequences, 25% found once. The sequenced material came from PBMCs. These receptors were taken from a human donor in good health (CMV status not recorded). Some clones in this sample may be carry-over from other donors' samples.

This clonotype was picked up many times. V usage is TRBV7-2 and J usage is TRBJ2-3; D is ambiguous. This CDR3 is 13 amino acids long. CDR1 is SGHTA, CDR2 FQGNSA, per germline. V lost 4 bases and J 6 bases, leaving 11 bases between the germline ends. This chain's CDR3 is CASSSVQGDTQYF. CDR3 sequence (DNA): TGTGCCAGCAGCTCCGTCCAAGGCGATACGCAGTATTTT.

This clonotype was found many times. This sequence joins TRBV6-1 and TRBJ2-7; 9 positions match TRBD2. The CDR3 totals 15 residues. CDR1 MNHNS and CDR2 SASEGT come from the germline V gene. V trimming: 0 bases; J trimming: 0 bases; junction bases outside the gene matches: 0. Here the CDR3 DNA reads TGTGCCAGCAGTGAAGCTAGCGGGAGCTCCTACGAGCAGTACTTC. It specifies CASSEASGSSYEQYF.

This clonotype turned up a few times. The chain is built from TRBV3-1 and TRBJ1-6, with no clear D. Trimming took off 4 bases at V and 13 bases at J, with 14 bases between the two ends. Germline V CDR1 and CDR2: LGHDT, YNNKEL (reference sequence). CDR3 size: 13 residues. The CDR3 DNA reads TGTGCCAGCAGCCGATCGCGGGTAGGGCCCCTCCACTTT. Translating gives CASSRSRVGPLHF.

The chain is built from TRBV28 and TRBJ1-1, with D possibly TRBD1 on 6 matching bases. Trimming removed 8 bases at V and 4 bases at J, with 17 bases between. The CDR3 loop spans 14 amino acids. The V gene's germline CDR1 is MDHEN and CDR2 SYDVKM. CDR3 in amino acids: CASLPGVAGTEAFF. Written as DNA, the CDR3 is TGTGCCAGCCTCCCAGGGGTTGCGGGCACTGAAGCTTTCTTT.

This clonotype has ten or more counts. This chain joins TRBV19 and TRBJ2-1; 8 nucleotides align to TRBD2. This CDR3 has 16 residues. With 5 bases clipped from V and 0 bases from J, the junction kept 6 bases outside the gene matches. The germline CDR1 and CDR2 sequences are LNHDA and SQIVND (reference sequence). CDR3 nucleotide sequence: TGTGCCAGTAGTGGAACTAGCGGCGGCTCCTACAATGAGCAGTTCTTC. This codes for CASSGTSGGSYNEQFF.

Here the CDR3 reads CASSSDFYNSPLHF. The CDR3 nucleotides read TGTGCCAGCAGCAGTGATTTCTACAATTCACCCCTCCACTTT. This chain connects TRBV27 to TRBJ1-6, with unresolved D. Germline V gene sequence: CDR1 MNHEY, CDR2 SMNVEV (reference sequence). The length of the CDR3 is 14 residues. Trimming removed 6 bases at V and 7 bases at J, with 13 bases between.

The chain employs TRBV12-3 or TRBV12-4 and TRBJ1-3, with D maybe TRBD1 (5 bases). Trimming stripped 6 bases from V and 0 bases from J, with 9 bases between. There are 14 residues in the CDR3. The CDR3 sequence: CASRPDSSGNTIYF. The DNA of the CDR3 is TGTGCCAGCAGACCCGACAGCTCTGGAAACACCATATATTTT.

This chain connects TRBV19 to TRBJ2-1; no firm D call. Germline V gene data show CDR1 as LNHDA and CDR2 as SQIVND (reference sequence). Trimming took off 4 bases at V and 4 bases at J, with 14 bases between the two ends. The CDR3 consists of 15 residues. CDR3 sequence reads: CASSRPSLKYNEQFF. In nucleotides, the CDR3 is TGTGCCAGTAGTAGACCGAGCTTGAAATACAATGAGCAGTTCTTC. Full variable domain (missing parts from reference TRBV19 and TRBJ2-1): DGGITQSPKYLFRKEGQNVTLSCEQNLNHDAMYWYRQDPGQGLRLIYYSQIVNDFQKGDIAEGYSVSREKKESFPLTVTSAQKNPTAFYLCASSRPSLKYNEQFFGPGTRLTVL.

This clonotype came up many times. The chain combines TRBV7-8 with TRBJ2-1; D ambiguous. The CDR3 runs 13 residues. V gave up 0 bases and J gave up 5 bases, with 5 bases separating them. CDR1 is SGHVS and CDR2 is FQNEAQ in the germline V gene. The CDR3 loop is CASSLARNNEQFF. In DNA, the CDR3 is TGTGCCAGCAGCTTAGCCAGAAACAATGAGCAGTTCTTC.

This clonotype counts as medium-sized (0.01 to 0.1%). The chain links TRBV27 to TRBJ1-1; no firm D call. Trimming removed 6 bases from V and 3 bases from J, with 11 bases in between. This CDR3 region has 13 residues. Germline CDR1 and CDR2: MNHEY and SMNVEV (reference sequence). The CDR3 is CASSRVGDTEAFF. DNA of the CDR3: TGTGCCAGCAGCCGGGTCGGGGACACTGAAGCTTTCTTT.

This clonotype was detected a few times. The J gene is TRBJ1-5, the V gene TRBV12-3 or TRBV12-4, with D maybe TRBD1 (6 bases). Trimming stripped 2 bases from V and 1 base from J, with 18 bases between. This CDR3 is built from 18 residues. In DNA form, the CDR3 reads TGTGCCAGCAGTTTAAGGGTTCTGACCAGGGGAAGCAATCAGCCCCAGCATTTT. Translating it yields CASSLRVLTRGSNQPQHF.

This chain joins TRBV28 and TRBJ2-6; D is unclear. The CDR3 spans 17 residues. From germline, CDR1 is MDHEN and CDR2 SYDVKM. The ends were cut back, 8 bases at V and 0 bases at J, with 17 bases in the middle. Here the CDR3 reads CASCDVSSSSGANVLTF. In nucleotides, the CDR3 is TGTGCCAGCTGTGATGTGTCCTCCAGCTCTGGGGCCAACGTCCTGACTTTC.

This clonotype was seen a handful of times. The J gene is TRBJ2-1, the V gene TRBV28; 7 bases are shared with TRBD2. CDR1 is MDHEN and CDR2 is SYDVKM in the germline V gene. This CDR3 is built from 13 residues. With 2 bases clipped from V and 9 bases from J, the junction kept 4 bases outside the gene matches. The chain's CDR3 is CASSLAGVSEQFF. As DNA, the CDR3 is TGTGCCAGCAGTTTAGCGGGAGTAAGTGAGCAGTTCTTC.

In this sample, this clonotype turned up a few times. The chain has TRBV11-2 and TRBJ2-5; D call uncertain. From germline, CDR1 is SGHAT and CDR2 FQNNGV. The CDR3 is 13 amino acids. Trimming took 5 bases from V and 1 from J, leaving 8 bases between them. The DNA for the CDR3 is TGTGCCAGCAGCGTCGGAGCCCAAGAGACCCAGTACTTC. Amino acid sequence: CASSVGAQETQYF.

The chain joins TRBV28 to TRBJ2-7, with a possible D match to TRBD1 (6 bases). Germline V lookup: CDR1 MDHEN, CDR2 SYDVKM. The CDR3 spans 12 residues. The V end was cut by 6 bases, the J end by 6 bases, with 12 bases between. This chain's CDR3 is CASRATGSEQYF. CDR3 in DNA: TGTGCCAGCAGGGCCACAGGGAGCGAGCAGTACTTC.

This clonotype was seen a handful of times. The DNA for the CDR3 is TGTGCCAGCAGCAGCAGGACAGGGGGAGCTGAAAAACTGTTTTTT. Translating it yields CASSSRTGGAEKLFF. This sequence joins TRBV7-6 and TRBJ1-4; 10 bases line up with TRBD1. Trimming at V came to 5 bases and at J to 7 bases, leaving 7 bases not matched to a gene. The CDR3 loop spans 15 amino acids. The germline V gene encodes CDR1 SGHVS and CDR2 FNYEAQ.

The V gene is TRBV28, the J gene TRBJ2-7, with 7 positions matching TRBD1. Germline loops: CDR1 MDHEN, CDR2 SYDVKM. This CDR3 contains 15 residues. V shed 4 bases and J 5 bases; nucleotides not matched to a gene: 11. CDR3 residues: CASSSSSDRFDEQYF. The CDR3, as DNA: TGTGCCAGCAGTTCTTCCTCGGACAGGTTTGACGAGCAGTACTTC.